These T cell receptor beta chains were read from a single sample in a study of T-cell reconstitution after alpha-beta-depleted transplantation in children. TCRdb reanalysed the PCR reads using MiXCR and keeps one entry per CDR3 protein. In the table there are 450,000 to 700,000 distinct CDR3 sequences, 20% to 30% of which are singletons. Sequencing used PBMCs, obtained before TCRalphabeta/CD19-depleted stem cell transplant. These receptors came from a boy in the first two years of life with Wiskott-Aldrich syndrome, due to receive a stem cell transplant. Both conserved end residues are part of each CDR3. Not all rows give a size; the values are once, few, many and, for expanded clones, a class.

>13|TRBJ2-5|TRBV20-1|few
CSARFVSQETQYF
>12|TRBJ2-1|TRBV3-1|once
CASSQLWKEQFF
>15|TRBJ2-1|TRBV3-1|-
CASSLSGGLYNEQFF
>16|TRBJ2-1|TRBV20-1|-
CSATGLRASSYNEQFF
>20|TRBJ2-6|TRBV29-1|-
CSVEVGKTGGGSSGANVLTF
>15|TRBJ1-2|TRBV6-5|few
CASSYSETGGYGYTF
>14|TRBJ2-2|TRBV20-1|few
CSARVQGRSGELFF
>16|TRBJ2-7|TRBV20-1|-
CSARDGGASGTYEQYF
>14|TRBJ2-2|TRBV24-1|-
CATSEGTLGEKLFF
>16|TRBJ2-1|TRBV7-2|-
CASSSDSTSGRYEQFF
>17|TRBJ1-6|TRBV7-6|-
CASSLGSRDAGNSPLHF
>18|TRBJ2-2|TRBV6-5|few
CASSYSFNAGGPNGELFF
>15|TRBJ2-5|TRBV2|-
CASNQWAGTQETQYF
>14|TRBJ1-2|TRBV20-1|-
CSARDGPGGVGYTF
>15|TRBJ2-1|TRBV7-3|-
CASSSLAGFYNEQFF